This TCR beta chain derives from a study of control samples from healthy donors and cancer patients. The V end was cut by 7 bases, the J end by 12 bases, with 16 bases between. CDR3 size: 12 residues. Germline CDR1 reads MDHEN; CDR2 reads SYDVKM. Produced via immunoSEQ multiplex PCR; TCRdb's table is partial and in-frame only. This sample has more than 100,000 clones; roughly nine tenths occur once, and the top ten carry 7.8%. The sample was blood. This chain links TRBV28 with TRBJ1-5; no definite D call. The receptor's source is a woman aged 18-29 years in good health. The CDR3 spells CASTLKVGVQHF. DNA of the CDR3: TGTGCCAGCACCCTAAAGGTAGGAGTCCAGCATTTT.